Described below is a single TCR beta chain sequence and its context. Its antigen is currently unknown. V gave up 7 bases and J gave up 3 bases; unmatched junction bases: 1. Germline V gene data show CDR1 as LNHDA and CDR2 as SQIVND (reference sequence). The CDR3 length is 12 residues. This entry belongs to a study of cytomegalovirus exposure and HLA in healthy donors. General study findings and limits: TCR association rates varied by HLA locus in a later analysis, with DRB1 highest and HLA-C lowest.

Both 60 Vbeta primers and 13 Jbeta primers went into the PCR. Assay used: immunoSEQ multiplex PCR; TCRdb lists only in-frame clones, some missing. Among about 120,000 clones listed, roughly 80% were seen once. The TCR originated in a female donor in good health and CMV-seropositive. The sample consisted of PBMCs. This chain connects TRBV19 to TRBJ1-1, with 8 bases lining up with TRBD1. The CDR3 sequence: CASTDRDTEAFF. CDR3 coding DNA: TGTGCCAGTACGGACAGGGACACTGAAGCTTTCTTT.